A single sample gave rise to the 15 T cell receptor beta chains below, sequenced in a study of shared clonotypes between healthy human individuals. The table came from immunoSEQ multiplex PCR; TCRdb's copy has only in-frame clones and leaves some out. Of some 2.3 million clones listed, about 92% are singletons. Input material: naive CD4+ T cells from PBMCs. Subset meaning: CD45RA+ positively selected. Receptors originate from a man in his late teens or twenties in good health. Some clones in this sample may be carry-over from other donors' samples.

This chain connects TRBV5-6 to TRBJ2-3; weak D call: TRBD2 (6 bases). Germline V gene sequence: CDR1 SGHDT, CDR2 YYEEEE. This CDR3 is 13 amino acids long. V was trimmed by 5 bases and J by 2 bases, leaving 9 bases between them. For the CDR3, the DNA is TGTGCCAGCAGAGGACTAAACACAGATACGCAGTATTTT. Amino acids: CASRGLNTDTQYF.

V gene TRBV30 combines with J gene TRBJ1-1; D remains unclear. CDR3 length: 12 residues. From germline, CDR1 is GTSNPN and CDR2 SVGIG (reference sequence). V lost 1 base to trimming and J lost 0 bases, with 3 bases between them. The CDR3 nucleotides read TGTGCCTGGAGTGCGATGAACACTGAAGCTTTCTTT. Residues: CAWSAMNTEAFF.

The chain carries TRBV14 and TRBJ2-7; tentatively, D is TRBD1 (5 bases). Trimming took 3 bases from V and 9 from J, leaving 12 bases between them. Germline V gene lookup returns CDR1 SGHDN and CDR2 FVKESK. The CDR3 covers 12 residues. CDR3 residues: CASSQRTRAQYF. In nucleotides, the CDR3 is TGTGCCAGCAGCCAGAGAACCAGGGCGCAGTACTTC.

This clone was picked up one time. The V gene is TRBV15, the J gene TRBJ2-2; D unresolved. Germline values: CDR1 LNHNV, CDR2 YYDKDF (reference sequence). This CDR3 contains 17 residues. V lost 0 bases and J lost 2, with 13 bases in between. The CDR3 region is CATSRDLTSSNTGELFF. The CDR3 DNA follows: TGTGCCACCAGCAGAGATCTTACCAGCTCTAACACCGGGGAGCTGTTTTTT.

This chain joins TRBV15 and TRBJ2-4, with unresolved D. Germline V gene sequence: CDR1 LNHNV, CDR2 YYDKDF (reference sequence). Between the trimmed V and J ends, which lost 3 bases and 1 base, there was a span of 4 bases. This CDR3 has 13 residues. CDR3 residues: CATSRDAKNIQYF. The CDR3 nucleotides are TGTGCCACCAGCAGGGACGCCAAAAACATTCAGTACTTC.

A remark on this clone: Other DNA sequences of this sample code for an identical CDR3. The chain joins TRBV28 to TRBJ1-2, with D possibly matching TRBD1 (5 bases). This CDR3 is built from 13 residues. V was shortened by 6 bases and J by 4 bases, with 12 bases between the two germline ends. CDR1 MDHEN and CDR2 SYDVKM come from the germline V gene. Here the CDR3 reads CASSPGGGYGYTF. The CDR3 region has the DNA TGTGCCAGCAGCCCTGGCGGGGGCTATGGCTACACCTTC.

This chain connects TRBV2 to TRBJ2-3; D unclear. Per the germline V gene, CDR1 is SNHLY and CDR2 is FYNNEI. CDR3 length equals 14 residues. Between the trimmed V and J ends, which lost 8 bases and 0 bases, there was a span of 12 bases. In nucleotides, the CDR3 is TGTGCCAGCGAGACGGGCGGAAGCACAGATACGCAGTATTTT. Translated: CASETGGSTDTQYF.

The CDR3 DNA is TGTGCCAGCAGTTTTAGGGATCTCGATGGCTACACCTTC. Residues: CASSFRDLDGYTF. The chain employs TRBV6-5 and TRBJ1-2; D unclear. This CDR3 region has 13 residues. V was clipped by 4 bases and J by 6 bases, with 12 bases between them. Germline V CDR1 and CDR2: MNHEY, SVGAGI.

In regard to this clone: Germline is not matched at one junction end, which may reflect a read error. The rearrangement links TRBV7-2 to TRBJ2-3, with a weak D call TRBD2 (6 bases). Germline V gives CDR1 SGHTA, CDR2 FQGNSA. CDR3 size: 13 residues. CDR3 DNA sequence: TGTGCCAGCAGCCTAGCTAGTCGGGAGATGCAGTATTTT. It translates to CASSLASREMQYF.

Concerning this clone itself: Other DNA sequences in this specimen translate into the identical CDR3. DNA for the CDR3: TGTGCCAGCAGTCGGGGACTAGCGGGAGTGGCAGATACGCAGTATTTT. This sequence encodes CASSRGLAGVADTQYF. This chain links TRBV6-6 with TRBJ2-3; 14 bases are shared with TRBD2. V dropped 5 bases and J dropped 4; count of bases not matched to a gene: 5. The CDR3 length is 16 residues. Germline CDR1 is MNHNY and CDR2 is SVGAGI (reference sequence).

The chain carries TRBV5-4 and TRBJ2-5; 9 bases map to TRBD2. CDR3 length: 15 residues. Germline lookup yields CDR1 SGHNT and CDR2 YYREEE (reference sequence). After removal of 4 bases from V and 1 base from J, the junction contained 5 bases not matched to a gene. CDR3 amino acids: CASSTQTSGQETQYF. The DNA of the CDR3 is TGTGCCAGCAGCACTCAGACTAGCGGCCAAGAGACCCAGTACTTC.

This chain connects TRBV7-3 to TRBJ2-5, with 10 bases identical to TRBD1. This CDR3 region has 16 residues. V shed 6 bases, J shed 4 bases, and the junction held 11 bases outside the gene matches. Germline lookup yields CDR1 SGHTA and CDR2 FQGTGA. The CDR3 DNA follows: TGTGCCAGCAGTAAAAACGCCGGACAGGGGGGAGAGACCCAGTACTTC. Translating gives CASSKNAGQGGETQYF.

The rearrangement joins TRBV27 to TRBJ2-6, with unresolved D. The CDR3 length is 14 residues. Between the trimmed V and J ends, which lost 5 bases and 2 bases, there was a span of 7 bases. The germline V gene encodes CDR1 MNHEY and CDR2 SMNVEV (reference sequence). The CDR3 DNA reads as TGTGCCAGCAGTCGACAAACTGGGGCCAACGTCCTGACTTTC. Its translation is CASSRQTGANVLTF.

This chain connects TRBV29-1 to TRBJ2-2, with D perhaps TRBD1 (6 bases). This CDR3 comprises 13 residues. Trimming removed 4 bases from V and 7 bases from J, with 13 bases in between. Germline V lookup: CDR1 SQVTM, CDR2 ANQGSEA. The CDR3 DNA reads TGCAGCGTTGGACAGGATGTTTTCGGGGAGCTGTTTTTT. Encoded protein: CSVGQDVFGELFF.

J is TRBJ2-3 and V is TRBV6-6; 7 nucleotides align to TRBD2. Germline V gene data show CDR1 as MNHNY and CDR2 as SVGAGI (reference sequence). V lost 0 bases, J lost 2 bases, and 5 bases stayed unmatched. CDR3 size: 16 residues. In nucleotides, the CDR3 is TGTGCCAGCAGTTACTCGAAATGGGACTACACAGATACGCAGTATTTT. This gives the protein CASSYSKWDYTDTQYF.